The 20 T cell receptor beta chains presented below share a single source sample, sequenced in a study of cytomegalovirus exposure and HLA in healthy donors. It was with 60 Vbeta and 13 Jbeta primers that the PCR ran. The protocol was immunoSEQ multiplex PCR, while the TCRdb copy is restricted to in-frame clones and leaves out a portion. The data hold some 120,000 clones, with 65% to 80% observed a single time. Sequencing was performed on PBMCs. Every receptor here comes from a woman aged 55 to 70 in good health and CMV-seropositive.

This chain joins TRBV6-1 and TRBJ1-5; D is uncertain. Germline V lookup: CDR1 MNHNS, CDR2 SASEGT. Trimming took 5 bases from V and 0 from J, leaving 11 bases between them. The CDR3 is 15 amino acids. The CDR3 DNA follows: TGTGCCAGCAGTCGTAGCGGACCTAGCAATCAGCCCCAGCATTTT. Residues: CASSRSGPSNQPQHF.

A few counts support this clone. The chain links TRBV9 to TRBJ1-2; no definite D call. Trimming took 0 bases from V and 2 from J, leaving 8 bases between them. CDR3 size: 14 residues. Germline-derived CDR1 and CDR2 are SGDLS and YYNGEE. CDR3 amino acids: CASSVDAGNYGYTF. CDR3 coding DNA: TGTGCCAGCAGCGTAGACGCGGGAAACTATGGCTACACCTTC.

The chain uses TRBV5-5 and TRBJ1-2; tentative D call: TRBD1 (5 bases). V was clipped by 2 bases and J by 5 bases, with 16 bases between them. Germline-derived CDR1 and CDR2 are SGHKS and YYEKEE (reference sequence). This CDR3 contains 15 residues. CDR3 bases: TGTGCCAGCAGCTTCACCTCAAGCAGGGTATATGGCTACACCTTC. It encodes CASSFTSSRVYGYTF.

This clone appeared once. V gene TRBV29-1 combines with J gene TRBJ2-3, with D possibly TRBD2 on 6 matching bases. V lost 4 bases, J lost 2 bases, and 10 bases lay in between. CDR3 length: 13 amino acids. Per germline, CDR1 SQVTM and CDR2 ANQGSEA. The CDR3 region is CSVVGLNTDTQYF. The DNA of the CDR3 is TGCAGCGTTGTGGGACTTAACACAGATACGCAGTATTTT.

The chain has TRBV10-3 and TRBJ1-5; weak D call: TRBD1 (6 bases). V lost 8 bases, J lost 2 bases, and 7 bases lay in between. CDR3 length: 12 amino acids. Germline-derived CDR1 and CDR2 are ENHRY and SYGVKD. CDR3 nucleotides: TGTGCCATCGGGGGCGGCAATCAGCCCCAGCATTTT. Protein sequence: CAIGGGNQPQHF.

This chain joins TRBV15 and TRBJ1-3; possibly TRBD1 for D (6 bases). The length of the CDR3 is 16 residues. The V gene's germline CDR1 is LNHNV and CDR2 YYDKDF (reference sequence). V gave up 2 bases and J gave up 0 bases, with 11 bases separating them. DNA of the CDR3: TGTGCCACCAGCAGAACCCGAGGGGGCTCTGGAAACACCATATATTTT. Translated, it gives CATSRTRGGSGNTIYF.

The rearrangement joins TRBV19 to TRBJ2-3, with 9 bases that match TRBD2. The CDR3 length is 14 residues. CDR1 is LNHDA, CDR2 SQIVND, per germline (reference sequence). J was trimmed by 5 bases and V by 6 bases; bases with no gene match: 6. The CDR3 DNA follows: TGTGCCAGTAGAATTAGCGGGAGTGGAGATACGCAGTATTTT. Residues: CASRISGSGDTQYF.

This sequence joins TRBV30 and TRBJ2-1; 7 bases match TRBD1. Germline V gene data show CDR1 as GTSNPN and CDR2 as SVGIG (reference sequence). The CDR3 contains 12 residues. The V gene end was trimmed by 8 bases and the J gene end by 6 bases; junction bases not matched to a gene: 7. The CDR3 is CALQHRGNEQFF. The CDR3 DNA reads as TGTGCCCTCCAACACAGGGGCAATGAGCAGTTCTTC.

CDR3 nucleotides: TGCGCCAGCAGCTATCAGGGCTCTCCCTACGAGCAGTACTTC. Translating it yields CASSYQGSPYEQYF. The V and J genes are TRBV5-1 and TRBJ2-5; D is possibly TRBD1 (5 bases). The DNA end lines up better with TRBJ2-7; the J call may be wrong. CDR3 length: 14 amino acids. The germline CDR1 and CDR2 sequences are SGHRS and YFSETQ.

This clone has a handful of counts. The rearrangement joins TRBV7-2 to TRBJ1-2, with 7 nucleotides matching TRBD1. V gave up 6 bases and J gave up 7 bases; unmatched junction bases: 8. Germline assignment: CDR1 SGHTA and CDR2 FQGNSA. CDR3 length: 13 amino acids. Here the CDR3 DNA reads TGTGCCAGCAGAAGGACAGGCGCTGGTGGCTACACCTTC. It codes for CASRRTGAGGYTF.

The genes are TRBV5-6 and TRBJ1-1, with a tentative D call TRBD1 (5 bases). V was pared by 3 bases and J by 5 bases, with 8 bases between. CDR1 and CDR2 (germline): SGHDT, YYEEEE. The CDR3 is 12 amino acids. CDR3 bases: TGTGCCAGCAGCTGGGGGAGGACTGAAGCTTTCTTT. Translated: CASSWGRTEAFF.

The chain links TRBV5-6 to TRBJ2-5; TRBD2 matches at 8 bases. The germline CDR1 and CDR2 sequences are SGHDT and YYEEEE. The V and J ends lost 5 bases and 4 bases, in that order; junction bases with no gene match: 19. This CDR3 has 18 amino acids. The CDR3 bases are TGTGCCAGCAGAATGGGGTCCGGGAGGGCCTCGGGGTTAGAGACCCAGTACTTC. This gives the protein CASRMGSGRASGLETQYF.

The CDR3 DNA sequence: TGCAGTGCTCAGACTAACAATGAGCAGTTCTTC. Protein product: CSAQTNNEQFF. V is TRBV20-1 and J is TRBJ2-1, with D tentatively TRBD2 (5 bases). The V end was cut by 5 bases, the J end by 5 bases, with 7 bases between. The CDR3 is made up of 11 amino acids. CDR1 is DFQATT and CDR2 is SNEGSKA in the germline V gene (reference sequence).

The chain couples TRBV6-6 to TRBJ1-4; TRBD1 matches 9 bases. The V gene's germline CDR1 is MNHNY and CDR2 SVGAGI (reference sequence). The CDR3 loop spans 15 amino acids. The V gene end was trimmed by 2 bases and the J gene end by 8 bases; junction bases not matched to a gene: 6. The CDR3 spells CASSYPGTGLEKLFF. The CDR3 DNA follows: TGTGCCAGCAGTTACCCCGGGACAGGGCTCGAAAAACTGTTTTTT.

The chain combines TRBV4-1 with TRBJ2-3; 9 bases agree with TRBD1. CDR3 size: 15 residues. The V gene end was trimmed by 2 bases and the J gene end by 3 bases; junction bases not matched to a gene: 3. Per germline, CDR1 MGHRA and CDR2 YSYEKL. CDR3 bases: TGCGCCAGCAGCCAAAAGACAGGGGGTACAGATACGCAGTATTTT. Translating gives CASSQKTGGTDTQYF.

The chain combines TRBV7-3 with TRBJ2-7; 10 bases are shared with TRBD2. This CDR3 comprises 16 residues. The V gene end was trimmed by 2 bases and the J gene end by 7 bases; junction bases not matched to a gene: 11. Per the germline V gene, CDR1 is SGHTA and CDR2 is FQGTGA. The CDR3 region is CASSLRASGGPEEQYF. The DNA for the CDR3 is TGTGCCAGCAGCTTACGGGCTAGCGGGGGCCCTGAGGAGCAGTACTTC.

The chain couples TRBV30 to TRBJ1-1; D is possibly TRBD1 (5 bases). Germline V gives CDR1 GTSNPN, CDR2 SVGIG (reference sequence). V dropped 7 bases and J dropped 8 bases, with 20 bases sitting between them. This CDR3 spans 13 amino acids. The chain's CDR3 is CAYLPTADREAFF. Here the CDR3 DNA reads TGTGCCTACCTCCCGACAGCTGATCGCGAAGCTTTCTTT.

The CDR3 loop is CASSLQGDSSTEAFF. The CDR3 region has the DNA TGTGCCAGCAGCCTACAGGGGGACTCTAGCACTGAAGCTTTCTTT. The chain links TRBV11-2 to TRBJ1-1, with TRBD1 identical over 8 bases. Trimming took 5 bases from V and 4 from J; bases not matched to a gene: 9. This CDR3 has 15 amino acids. Germline V gene lookup returns CDR1 SGHAT and CDR2 FQNNGV.

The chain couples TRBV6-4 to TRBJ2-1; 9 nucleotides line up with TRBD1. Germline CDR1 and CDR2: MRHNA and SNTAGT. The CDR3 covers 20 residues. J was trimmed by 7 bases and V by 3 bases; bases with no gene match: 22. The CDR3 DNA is TGTGCCAGCAGTGAAATCACCGGGACAGGGTTCCTCGGGTGGTCAAATGAGCAGTTCTTC. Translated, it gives CASSEITGTGFLGWSNEQFF.

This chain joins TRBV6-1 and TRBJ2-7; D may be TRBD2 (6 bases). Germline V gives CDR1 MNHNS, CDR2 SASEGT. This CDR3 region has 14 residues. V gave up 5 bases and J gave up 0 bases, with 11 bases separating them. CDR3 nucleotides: TGTGCCAGCAGTCGTCGGGGGAACTCCTACGAGCAGTACTTC. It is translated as CASSRRGNSYEQYF.